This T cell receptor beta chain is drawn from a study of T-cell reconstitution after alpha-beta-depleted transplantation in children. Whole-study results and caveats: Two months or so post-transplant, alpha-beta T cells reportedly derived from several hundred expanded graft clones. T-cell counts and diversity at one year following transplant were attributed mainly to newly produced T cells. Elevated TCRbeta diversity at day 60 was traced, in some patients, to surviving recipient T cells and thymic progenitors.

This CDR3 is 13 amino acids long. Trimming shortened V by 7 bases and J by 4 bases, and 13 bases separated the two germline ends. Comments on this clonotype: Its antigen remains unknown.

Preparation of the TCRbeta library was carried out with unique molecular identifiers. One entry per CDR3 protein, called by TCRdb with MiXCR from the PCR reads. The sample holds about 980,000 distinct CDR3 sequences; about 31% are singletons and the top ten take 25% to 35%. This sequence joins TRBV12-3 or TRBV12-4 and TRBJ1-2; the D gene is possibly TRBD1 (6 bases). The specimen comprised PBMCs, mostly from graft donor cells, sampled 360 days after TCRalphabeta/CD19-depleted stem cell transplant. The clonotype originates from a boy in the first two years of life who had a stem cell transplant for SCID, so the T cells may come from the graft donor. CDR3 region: CASTIGQPYGYTF. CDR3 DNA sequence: TGTGCCAGCACTATAGGACAGCCCTATGGCTACACCTTC.